These 13 T cell receptor beta chains were all obtained from the same sample, sequenced in a study of PD-1 blockade in classical Hodgkin lymphoma. Sequenced by immunoSEQ multiplex PCR; TCRdb stores in-frame clones only, minus some. The sample has 100,000 or so clones; more than 70% are singletons. Sample time point: cycle 4 day 1 (C4D1), after five to seven weeks of nivolumab. The patients all showed relapse after autologous stem cell transplantation, while their brentuximab vedotin exposure varied. Sequencing was performed on peripheral blood mononuclear cells (PBMCs), taken before the fourth cycle of nivolumab. Receptors originate from a human donor with classical Hodgkin lymphoma.

This rearrangement joins TRBV7-2 to TRBJ2-7; D remains unclear. The CDR3 contains 11 residues. From germline, CDR1 is SGHTA and CDR2 FQGNSA. V lost 6 bases and J lost 2, with 5 bases in between. CDR3 nucleotide sequence: TGTGCCAGCAGACTCCCCTACGAGCAGTACTTC. Protein product: CASRLPYEQYF.

CDR3 residues: CASSSGQPNEKLFF. CDR3 in DNA: TGCGCCAGCAGCTCCGGACAGCCGAATGAAAAACTGTTTTTT. The chain combines TRBV5-1 with TRBJ1-4, with D perhaps matching TRBD1 (6 bases). V was shortened by 3 bases and J by 5 bases, with 11 bases between the two germline ends. CDR1 SGHRS and CDR2 YFSETQ come from the germline V gene. This CDR3 is built from 14 residues.

The chain uses TRBV30 and TRBJ2-3; 7 nucleotides line up with TRBD2. Trimming at V came to 2 bases and at J to 4 bases, leaving 6 bases not matched to a gene. CDR1 is GTSNPN and CDR2 is SVGIG in the germline V gene (reference sequence). The CDR3 spans 14 residues. CDR3 sequence (DNA): TGTGCCTGGAGTTGGTTAGCGGGTGCAGATACGCAGTATTTT. It codes for CAWSWLAGADTQYF.

This chain joins TRBV5-1 and TRBJ2-7, with 14 positions matching TRBD2. Unmatched junction bases numbered 4, after V lost 6 bases and J lost 2 bases. CDR3 length equals 15 residues. Germline loops: CDR1 SGHRS, CDR2 YFSETQ. CDR3: CASKGTSGSPYEQYF. As DNA, the CDR3 is TGCGCCAGCAAGGGGACTAGCGGGAGCCCCTACGAGCAGTACTTC.

J is TRBJ1-5 and V is TRBV10-3; a possible D gene is TRBD1 (5 bases). V lost 3 bases, J lost 1 base, and 13 bases lay in between. This CDR3 has 16 amino acids. The V gene's germline CDR1 is ENHRY and CDR2 SYGVKD. The CDR3 loop is CAISDPGGGSNQPQHF. CDR3 coding DNA: TGTGCCATCAGTGACCCCGGGGGGGGGAGCAATCAGCCCCAGCATTTT.

The gene calls are TRBV15 and TRBJ2-3; 9 bases align to TRBD2. From germline, CDR1 is LNHNV and CDR2 YYDKDF (reference sequence). J was trimmed by 6 bases and V by 0 bases; bases with no gene match: 13. The CDR3 covers 18 residues. This CDR3 is CATSRDKGASGMEDTQYF. The CDR3 coding sequence is TGTGCCACCAGCAGAGATAAAGGGGCTAGCGGGATGGAGGATACGCAGTATTTT. The variable domain in full, with the rest retrieved from reference TRBV15 and TRBJ2-3, is DAMVIQNPRYQVTQFGKPVTLSCSQTLNHNVMYWYQQKSSQAPKLLFHYYDKDFNNEADTPDNFQSRRPNTSFCFLDIRSPGLGDTAMYLCATSRDKGASGMEDTQYFGPGTRLTVL.

The rearrangement uses TRBV4-2 and TRBJ2-2, with unresolved D. Trimming stripped 6 bases from V and 0 bases from J, with 11 bases between. The CDR3 runs to 15 residues. Germline V gene lookup returns CDR1 LGHNA and CDR2 YNFKEQ. The CDR3 loop reads CASSLSVTNTGELFF. In DNA, the CDR3 is TGTGCCAGCAGTCTAAGCGTGACGAACACCGGGGAGCTGTTTTTT.

This sequence joins TRBV7-2 and TRBJ2-2, with D possibly being TRBD2 (6 bases). Germline V gene lookup returns CDR1 SGHTA and CDR2 FQGNSA. V was shortened by 0 bases and J by 1 base, with 24 bases between the two germline ends. The CDR3 is 21 residues long. The CDR3 is CASSLAILEGSGDLNTGELFF. Here the CDR3 DNA reads TGTGCCAGCAGCTTAGCTATCTTAGAAGGATCGGGGGACTTGAACACCGGGGAGCTGTTTTTT. The entire variable domain, with the rest obtained from reference TRBV7-2 and TRBJ2-2, is as follows: GAGVSQSPSNKVTEKGKDVELRCDPISGHTALYWYRQSLGQGLEFLIYFQGNSAPDKSGLPSDRFSAERTGGSVSTLTIQRTQQEDSAVYLCASSLAILEGSGDLNTGELFFGEGSRLTVL.

V is TRBV6-4 and J is TRBJ2-2, with D perhaps matching TRBD1 (5 bases). The germline V gene has CDR1 MRHNA and CDR2 SNTAGT. Trimming took 3 bases from V and 7 from J, leaving 12 bases between them. The CDR3 length is 14 residues. CDR3 bases: TGTGCCAGCAGTGAAATCGCCAGGGACGGGGAGCTGTTTTTT. Translating gives CASSEIARDGELFF.

This chain uses TRBV19 with TRBJ1-5; a weak D match, TRBD1 (6 bases). The CDR3 contains 14 residues. V was shortened by 6 bases and J by 0 bases, with 9 bases between the two germline ends. Germline CDR1 LNHDA, CDR2 SQIVND (reference sequence). The CDR3 nucleotides are TGTGCCAGTAGCACAGGGAATAGCAATCAGCCCCAGCATTTT. This encodes CASSTGNSNQPQHF.

This clone was detected only once. V gene TRBV7-9 combines with J gene TRBJ2-3; no reliable D call. Germline V CDR1 and CDR2: SEHNR, FQNEAQ (reference sequence). This CDR3 is built from 16 residues. The V and J ends lost 3 bases and 0 bases respectively, with 13 bases between them. CDR3 in amino acids: CASSLTGLSSTDTQYF. The CDR3 nucleotides are TGTGCCAGCAGCTTGACCGGGCTGAGCAGCACAGATACGCAGTATTTT.

The chain links TRBV28 to TRBJ1-5; 9 positions agree with TRBD1. Germline CDR1 and CDR2: MDHEN and SYDVKM. V lost 6 bases to trimming and J lost 4 bases; unmatched junction nucleotides: 7. CDR3 length equals 15 residues. This chain's CDR3 is CASSLRQGGNQPQHF. The CDR3 nucleotides are TGTGCCAGCAGCTTGAGACAGGGGGGTAATCAGCCCCAGCATTTT.

This rearrangement joins TRBV11-2 to TRBJ1-1; D is uncertain. Deletions cut 5 bases from V and 0 bases from J, with 16 bases between. There are 16 residues in the CDR3. CDR1 is SGHAT, CDR2 FQNNGV, per germline. The CDR3, as DNA: TGTGCCAGCAGCCGCACGGCGGGAACCATGAACACTGAAGCTTTCTTT. As protein: CASSRTAGTMNTEAFF.